The next 30 T cell receptor beta chains were all read from a single sample in a study of radiotherapy plus CTLA-4 blockade in lung cancer. The data were produced by immunoSEQ multiplex PCR, yet TCRdb's version contains in-frame clones alone and is incomplete. The sample includes roughly 48,000 clones, around 83% of them seen just once. The sequencing here drew on peripheral blood, taken from a patient treated with radiotherapy plus ipilimumab. The receptor source for this set is a human donor with non-small cell lung cancer who had stable disease on radiotherapy plus ipilimumab.

The CDR3 here is CASSLRAGQRETQYF. CDR3 in DNA: TGTGCCAGCAGCTTAAGGGCCGGACAGCGGGAGACCCAGTACTTC. The V gene is TRBV7-6, the J gene TRBJ2-5, with D possibly being TRBD1 (6 bases). The V gene's germline CDR1 is SGHVS and CDR2 FNYEAQ. This CDR3 contains 15 residues. Between the trimmed V and J ends, which lost 2 bases and 5 bases, there was a span of 15 bases.

This clone was counted a few times. The chain employs TRBV10-3 and TRBJ1-4; 7 nucleotides align to TRBD1. The CDR3 consists of 13 residues. Germline lookup yields CDR1 ENHRY and CDR2 SYGVKD. V dropped 9 bases and J dropped 5; count of bases not matched to a gene: 6. CDR3: CAIAGTDNEKLFF. The CDR3 region has the DNA TGTGCCATAGCCGGGACAGACAATGAAAAACTGTTTTTT.

This clone was counted between two and nine times. This chain links TRBV29-1 with TRBJ2-2; 8 bases map to TRBD2. The V segment lost 6 bases and the J segment 5 bases; nucleotides outside the gene matches: 17. Looked up from germline, CDR1 is SQVTM and CDR2 is ANQGSEA. The CDR3 covers 17 residues. DNA for the CDR3: TGCAGCGTGGGGGGAGGTTTAGGCGGGAGGAGAACCGGGGAGCTGTTTTTT. Protein sequence: CSVGGGLGGRRTGELFF.

The chain is built from TRBV5-4 and TRBJ2-5; possibly TRBD1 for D (5 bases). This CDR3 has 16 amino acids. The germline gives CDR1 SGHNT, CDR2 YYREEE (reference sequence). V was trimmed by 2 bases and J by 0 bases, leaving 14 bases between them. The CDR3 is CASSLGPRADQETQYF. In DNA, the CDR3 is TGTGCCAGCAGCTTAGGACCCAGGGCCGACCAAGAGACCCAGTACTTC.

This clone appeared once. The chain couples TRBV7-2 to TRBJ2-4; possibly TRBD1 for D (6 bases). The CDR3 has 14 amino acids. Deletions cut 5 bases from V and 1 base from J, with 9 bases between. Germline loops: CDR1 SGHTA, CDR2 FQGNSA. The CDR3 DNA follows: TGTGCCAGCAGCCTTGACAGGGCCAAAAACATTCAGTACTTC. Translation gives CASSLDRAKNIQYF.

This clone was seen only once. The rearrangement uses TRBV7-2 and TRBJ2-1; 9 nucleotides match TRBD2. The V and J ends lost 1 base and 8 bases, in that order; junction bases with no gene match: 18. This CDR3 is built from 19 residues. Germline CDR1 is SGHTA and CDR2 is FQGNSA. The CDR3 reads CASSLVGGTSTRPGDEQFF. The CDR3 nucleotides read TGTGCCAGCAGCTTAGTAGGGGGGACTAGCACGCGGCCTGGAGATGAGCAGTTCTTC.

This chain connects TRBV27 to TRBJ2-3; TRBD2 aligns across 8 bases. Unmatched junction bases numbered 10, after V lost 1 base and J lost 4 bases. The CDR3 sequence is 17 residues long. Germline V gene sequence: CDR1 MNHEY, CDR2 SMNVEV (reference sequence). The CDR3 DNA reads TGTGCCAGCAGTTTATTTCTTCGGGGGGGCATACCAGATACGCAGTATTTT. Residues: CASSLFLRGGIPDTQYF.

The gene calls are TRBV28 and TRBJ2-7; 9 nucleotides line up with TRBD2. Germline V CDR1 and CDR2: MDHEN, SYDVKM. Unmatched junction bases numbered 6, after V lost 3 bases and J lost 0 bases. The CDR3 covers 16 residues. CDR3 bases: TGTGCCAGCAGTTTCGTCAGCGGGAGGAGCTCCTACGAGCAGTACTTC. Its translation is CASSFVSGRSSYEQYF.

The chain employs TRBV7-2 and TRBJ2-5, with D perhaps TRBD2 (5 bases). The length of the CDR3 is 18 residues. The ends were cut back, 2 bases at V and 0 bases at J, with 19 bases in the middle. Germline values: CDR1 SGHTA, CDR2 FQGNSA. The CDR3 loop reads CASSLRRGEDSYQETQYF. The CDR3 DNA sequence: TGTGCCAGCAGCTTAAGACGGGGAGAGGACTCGTACCAAGAGACCCAGTACTTC.

This clone is categorized as medium-sized. The chain has TRBV6-5 and TRBJ2-7, with 10 bases identical to TRBD1. The germline V gene has CDR1 MNHEY and CDR2 SVGAGI. CDR3 size: 15 residues. Unmatched junction bases numbered 1, after V lost 2 bases and J lost 0 bases. CDR3: CASSYGDRGSYEQYF. The CDR3 nucleotides read TGTGCCAGCAGTTACGGGGACAGGGGCTCCTACGAGCAGTACTTC.

This clone appeared once. This chain joins TRBV13 and TRBJ2-2, with 13 bases that match TRBD2. The CDR3 spans 16 residues. Trimming cost V 4 bases and J 6 bases; bases outside gene matches: 5. CDR1 and CDR2 from the germline V gene are PRHDT and FYEKMQ (reference sequence). CDR3 nucleotides: TGTGCCAGCAGCTCTACTAGCGGGAGGGCCTCCGGGGAGCTGTTTTTT. As protein: CASSSTSGRASGELFF.

This clone ranks as medium-sized (0.01 to 0.1%). The V gene is TRBV28, the J gene TRBJ2-7; 7 nucleotides match TRBD1. The CDR3 length is 13 residues. The V gene end was trimmed by 4 bases and the J gene end by 4 bases; junction bases not matched to a gene: 4. CDR1 MDHEN and CDR2 SYDVKM come from the germline V gene. CDR3 loop: CASSYSGQYEQYF. DNA for the CDR3: TGTGCCAGCAGTTACTCGGGACAGTACGAGCAGTACTTC.

The V call is TRBV7-2, the J call TRBJ2-7; TRBD1 matches 10 bases. V lost 5 bases to trimming and J lost 4 bases; unmatched junction nucleotides: 8. The CDR3 sequence is 15 residues long. Germline V lookup: CDR1 SGHTA, CDR2 FQGNSA. The CDR3 is CASSPRTGGRYEQYF. DNA for the CDR3: TGTGCCAGCAGCCCCAGGACAGGGGGAAGATACGAGCAGTACTTC.

The CDR3 here is CSAPGPQPQHF. The CDR3 bases are TGCAGTGCGCCAGGGCCCCAGCCCCAGCATTTT. This sequence joins TRBV20-1 and TRBJ1-5; tentative D call: TRBD1 (5 bases). This CDR3 comprises 11 residues. From germline, CDR1 is DFQATT and CDR2 SNEGSKA (reference sequence). The germline V and J ends were trimmed by 6 bases and 7 bases, with 10 bases remaining between them.

The V call is TRBV18, the J call TRBJ1-5, with 8 bases fitting TRBD1. The CDR3 covers 15 residues. Germline-derived CDR1 and CDR2 are KGHSH and LQKENI. The J segment lost 2 bases and the V segment lost 4 bases, leaving 4 bases of the junction unmatched. CDR3 sequence: CASSLGTGGNQPQHF. The CDR3 region has the DNA TGTGCCAGCTCACTTGGGACAGGCGGCAATCAGCCCCAGCATTTT.

The chain carries TRBV5-1 and TRBJ2-7; TRBD2 matches 11 bases. The V gene's germline CDR1 is SGHRS and CDR2 YFSETQ. This CDR3 contains 15 residues. V was pared by 4 bases and J by 3 bases, with 6 bases of the junction left unmatched. This chain's CDR3 is CASSPGTSGFYEQYF. The CDR3 nucleotides are TGCGCCAGCAGCCCGGGGACTAGCGGTTTCTACGAGCAGTACTTC.

The chain is built from TRBV28 and TRBJ1-2, with 7 bases lining up with TRBD1. Germline loops: CDR1 MDHEN, CDR2 SYDVKM. With V trimmed by 8 bases and J by 8 bases, 11 bases remained unmatched. The CDR3 is 13 residues long. The CDR3 region is CASSEGQAAGYTF. The CDR3 coding sequence is TGTGCCAGCTCCGAAGGACAGGCGGCCGGCTACACCTTC.

V gene TRBV6-6 combines with J gene TRBJ2-5; D gene ambiguous. This CDR3 comprises 13 residues. Trimming pared 7 bases from V and 11 bases from J, leaving 20 bases between. The germline V gene has CDR1 MNHNY and CDR2 SVGAGI (reference sequence). The CDR3 coding sequence is TGTGCCAGCACCGAAGCACTCCCTATGAATCAGTACTTC. This sequence encodes CASTEALPMNQYF.

This chain uses TRBV9 with TRBJ2-2; TRBD2 aligns across 11 bases. In germline, CDR1 is SGDLS, CDR2 YYNGEE. V lost 4 bases, J lost 5 bases, and 13 bases stayed unmatched. CDR3 size: 18 residues. As DNA, the CDR3 is TGTGCCAGCAGCCTCTCTACTAGCGGGAGAGAGAGGACCGGGGAGCTGTTTTTT. Its translation: CASSLSTSGRERTGELFF. The whole variable domain, filled in from reference TRBV9 and TRBJ2-2, reads DSGVTQTPKHLITATGQRVTLRCSPRSGDLSVYWYQQSLDQGLQFLIQYYNGEERAKGNILERFSAQQFPDLHSELNLSSLELGDSALYFCASSLSTSGRERTGELFFGEGSRLTVL.

The CDR3 DNA sequence: TGTGCCAGCAGTTTCGGGACTCACACCGGGGAGCTGTTTTTT. It translates to CASSFGTHTGELFF. The chain joins TRBV27 to TRBJ2-2; D is possibly TRBD2 (6 bases). V was cut by 3 bases and J by 3 bases, with 8 bases left in between. The CDR3 spans 14 residues. The germline V gene encodes CDR1 MNHEY and CDR2 SMNVEV (reference sequence).

CDR3: CASSGTGLAGGGETQYF. As DNA, the CDR3 is TGTGCCAGCAGTGGGACCGGATTAGCGGGAGGAGGCGAGACCCAGTACTTC. The V call is TRBV28, the J call TRBJ2-5, with TRBD2 matching 10 bases. This CDR3 is 17 amino acids long. J was trimmed by 5 bases and V by 5 bases; bases with no gene match: 14. Per the germline V gene, CDR1 is MDHEN and CDR2 is SYDVKM.

V gene TRBV28 combines with J gene TRBJ2-3, with D tentatively TRBD1 (6 bases). V was shortened by 4 bases and J by 5 bases, with 16 bases between the two germline ends. The V gene's germline CDR1 is MDHEN and CDR2 SYDVKM. There are 15 residues in the CDR3. CDR3 DNA: TGTGCCAGCAGTTCCCCAGACAAAGGGGGAGATACGCAGTATTTT. Its protein is CASSSPDKGGDTQYF.

The rearrangement links TRBV11-2 to TRBJ2-7, with a possible D match to TRBD2 (7 bases). Per germline, CDR1 SGHAT and CDR2 FQNNGV. The CDR3 is made up of 15 amino acids. Trimming pared 4 bases from V and 5 bases from J, leaving 18 bases between. The CDR3 spells CASSWNGGGAHEQYF. The CDR3 DNA sequence: TGTGCCAGCAGCTGGAATGGCGGGGGCGCCCACGAGCAGTACTTC.

DNA for the CDR3: TGTGCCAGCAGCCTGGGACTAGCGGGAGTGGGAGATACGCAGTATTTT. Residues: CASSLGLAGVGDTQYF. The chain uses TRBV7-9 and TRBJ2-3; 14 bases align to TRBD2. CDR3 length: 16 residues. V lost 5 bases, J lost 5 bases, and 6 bases stayed unmatched. The V gene's germline CDR1 is SEHNR and CDR2 FQNEAQ (reference sequence).

The chain uses TRBV7-3 and TRBJ2-1; possibly TRBD2 for D (5 bases). From germline, CDR1 is SGHTA and CDR2 FQGTGA. Trimming took 4 bases from V and 0 from J, leaving 13 bases between them. The CDR3 covers 16 residues. Here the CDR3 DNA reads TGTGCCAGCAGCTCCCTTCCGGGGAGCTCCTACAATGAGCAGTTCTTC. Encoded protein: CASSSLPGSSYNEQFF.

The chain joins TRBV13 to TRBJ2-1, with D possibly matching TRBD2 (5 bases). The CDR3 totals 13 residues. The germline gives CDR1 PRHDT, CDR2 FYEKMQ (reference sequence). Trimming took off 5 bases at V and 5 bases at J, with 10 bases between the two ends. CDR3 in DNA: TGTGCCAGCAGCGCTTCTAGCAACAATGAGCAGTTCTTC. It specifies CASSASSNNEQFF.

With regard to this clone: At the DNA level, this CDR3 is encoded by other sequences in the same sample as well. V usage is TRBV28 and J usage is TRBJ1-2; 11 positions agree with TRBD1. After removal of 6 bases from V and 7 bases from J, the junction contained 4 bases not matched to a gene. CDR3 length equals 13 residues. CDR1 and CDR2 (germline): MDHEN, SYDVKM. In DNA form, the CDR3 reads TGTGCCAGCAGGACCGGGACAGGGGGTGGCTACACCTTC. It encodes CASRTGTGGGYTF.

CDR3 sequence reads: CASSSTSGPTSNEQFF. The DNA of the CDR3 is TGTGCCAGCAGCTCCACTAGCGGGCCCACCAGCAATGAGCAGTTCTTC. V gene TRBV7-8 combines with J gene TRBJ2-1; 9 bases map to TRBD2. V shed 4 bases and J 6 bases; nucleotides not matched to a gene: 10. This CDR3 is built from 16 residues. Looked up from germline, CDR1 is SGHVS and CDR2 is FQNEAQ.

The chain carries TRBV28 and TRBJ2-2; weak D call: TRBD1 (5 bases). Per germline, CDR1 MDHEN and CDR2 SYDVKM. The CDR3 length is 14 residues. The ends were cut back, 5 bases at V and 2 bases at J, with 9 bases in the middle. DNA of the CDR3: TGTGCCAGCAGTCCAGGGCCCAACACCGGGGAGCTGTTTTTT. It translates to CASSPGPNTGELFF.

V is TRBV18 and J is TRBJ1-1; tentative D call: TRBD1 (6 bases). The CDR3 has 15 amino acids. V lost 5 bases to trimming and J lost 1 base, with 14 bases between them. Germline-derived CDR1 and CDR2 are KGHSH and LQKENI. The CDR3 DNA sequence: TGTGCCAGCTCATTCGGACAGCTCGGGAACACTGAAGCTTTCTTT. The encoded protein is CASSFGQLGNTEAFF.